The clone carrying this T cell receptor beta chain was seen only a few times. Its matching antigen is unknown. The data derive from a study of molecular identifiers for immune sequencing clone quantification. Study-level findings and limits: Detecting spiked Jurkat TCR RNA from one cell among around 950,000 naive cells was reportedly possible. Over 98% of effector molecules, yet under 1% of naive-cell molecules, were held by clones above 20 RNA copies.

Germline V gene sequence: CDR1 ENHRY, CDR2 SYGVKD. The CDR3 sequence is 15 residues long. V trimming: 3 bases; J trimming: 3 bases; junction bases outside the gene matches: 3. MiXCR, run by TCRdb on the PCR reads, gives a single entry per CDR3 protein. The sample includes about 640,000 distinct CDR3 sequences, 20% of them seen just once. This TCR came from a human donor in good health. Some libraries in this study had Jurkat cell RNA spiked in. This sequence joins TRBV10-3 and TRBJ2-1, with TRBD2 matching 9 bases. Source material: naive CD8+ T cells from blood, with Jurkat cell RNA spiked in. Subset here: FACS-sorted CD8+CD4-CCR7+CD45RA+ naive T cells. As DNA, the CDR3 is TGTGCCATCAGTGACCCTAGCGGGAACTACAATGAGCAGTTCTTC. This encodes CAISDPSGNYNEQFF.